This T cell receptor beta chain was retrieved from a study of blood T cell repertoires in COVID-19. Here immunoSEQ multiplex PCR was the method, and the copy in TCRdb shows in-frame clones only, minus some. The table has a few hundred thousand clones, 85% to 90% seen once. Turning to this clone: An end of the junction differs from the germline gene, which may be a read error.

This CDR3 comprises 17 residues. Germline V gene data show CDR1 as SGHRS and CDR2 as YFSETQ. This receptor was obtained from a woman aged 40 to 50 with acute or convalescent COVID-19. The chain combines TRBV5-1 with TRBJ2-1; 10 bases match TRBD2. Sequencing input: peripheral blood. CDR3 sequence (DNA): TGCGCCGGCAGCTCCGGAGGAGCGGGGGGGCCCTACAATGAGCAGTTCTTC. Residues: CAGSSGGAGGPYNEQFF.